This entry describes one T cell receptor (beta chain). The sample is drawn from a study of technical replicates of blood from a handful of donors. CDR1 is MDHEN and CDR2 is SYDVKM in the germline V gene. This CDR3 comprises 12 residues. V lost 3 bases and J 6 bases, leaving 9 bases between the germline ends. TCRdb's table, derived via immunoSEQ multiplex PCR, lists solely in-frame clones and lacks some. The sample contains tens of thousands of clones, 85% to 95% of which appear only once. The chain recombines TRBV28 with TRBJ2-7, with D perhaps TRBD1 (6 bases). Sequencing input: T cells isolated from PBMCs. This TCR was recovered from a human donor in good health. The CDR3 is CASSFRQVEQYF. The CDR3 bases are TGTGCCAGCAGTTTTAGACAGGTCGAGCAGTACTTC.